The present T cell receptor beta chain was sequenced within a study of T cell responses to AZD1222 COVID-19 vaccine. Looking at the study overall: Combined were second doses at about 4 or about 12 weeks.

Clones were read by immunoSEQ multiplex PCR, and TCRdb kept only the in-frame ones, dropping some. This sample has some 150,000 clones, with approximately 90% found just once. Study-level results: Receipt of two AZD1222 doses was followed by a rise in Spike-specific TCR breadth and depth. White British ancestry dominated among donors, who included more females, and clonal diversity was possibly underestimated.

Unmatched junction bases numbered 14, after V lost 3 bases and J lost 4 bases. This CDR3 contains 17 residues. CDR1 and CDR2 from the germline V gene are MNHEY and SMNVEV (reference sequence). A few counts support this clone. Antigen unknown. This TCR came from an adult in good health. The V gene is TRBV27, the J gene TRBJ2-7; 8 nucleotides match TRBD2. This sample comprised peripheral blood, obtained on day 0 of AZD1222 vaccination. The CDR3 bases are TGTGCCAGCAGTTTTTTGTTCTCGGGAGGGCCTTCTTACGAGCAGTACTTC. This translates into CASSFLFSGGPSYEQYF.